This T cell receptor (beta chain) was recovered during a study of T cell repertoires in cytomegalovirus infection. Study overall: Recently identified HLA-C-restricted CMV epitopes were used, and well-studied HLA-B-restricted CMV epitopes were used as well.

This CDR3 is 15 amino acids long. V lost 4 bases and J lost 8; bases outside the gene matches: 7. Per the germline V gene, CDR1 is SGHVS and CDR2 is FQNEAQ. One entry per CDR3 protein, called by TCRdb with MiXCR from the reads. The top ten clones hold around half of a sample with roughly 150,000 distinct CDR3 sequences, about 32% of them seen once. This clonotype was seen many times. Its antigen is not known. Sequencing used CD8+ T cells from cultured PBMCs, obtained from culture after CMV antigen stimulation. V and J are TRBV7-8 and TRBJ2-1, with 11 bases fitting TRBD2. This clonotype originated in a human donor in good health (CMV status not recorded). Some clones in this sample may be carry-over from other donors' samples. The CDR3 region has the DNA TGTGCCAGCAGCTCTCCTAGCGGGGGGTGGGATGAGCAGTTCTTC. Translation: CASSSPSGGWDEQFF.